This T cell receptor (beta chain) appears in the sequencing data of a study of T cell responses to AZD1222 COVID-19 vaccine. General observations from the study: Spike-specific TCR breadth rose after two AZD1222 doses, and depth rose as well.

Regarding this clone: The antigen is not known.

Libraries were prepared by immunoSEQ multiplex PCR; TCRdb keeps only in-frame clonotypes and omits some of them. The sample lists roughly 140,000 clones, around 90% occurring once. The CDR3 runs 13 residues. V shed 6 bases and J shed 1 base, with 8 bases lying between them. CDR1 is MGHDK and CDR2 is SYGVNS in the germline V gene. Sequencing used peripheral blood, obtained 28 days after the second AZD1222 dose. The chain links TRBV25-1 to TRBJ2-3, with a weak D call TRBD1 (6 bases). The source is an adult who received the AZD1222 COVID-19 vaccine. The CDR3 DNA is TGTGCCAGCAGAAGACAGGGCACAGATACGCAGTATTTT. Translating gives CASRRQGTDTQYF.